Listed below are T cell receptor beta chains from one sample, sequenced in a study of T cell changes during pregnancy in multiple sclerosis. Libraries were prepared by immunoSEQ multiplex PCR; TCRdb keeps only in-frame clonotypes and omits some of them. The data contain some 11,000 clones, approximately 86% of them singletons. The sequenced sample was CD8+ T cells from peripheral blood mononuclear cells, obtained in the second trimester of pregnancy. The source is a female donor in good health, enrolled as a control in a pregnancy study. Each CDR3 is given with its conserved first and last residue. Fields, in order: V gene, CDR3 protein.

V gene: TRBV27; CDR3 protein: CASSRPGRLETQYF
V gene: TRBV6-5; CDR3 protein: CASSRGDNTYEQYF
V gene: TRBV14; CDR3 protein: CASSPGHLYGYTF
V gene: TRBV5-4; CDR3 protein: CASSPSGVSYEQYF
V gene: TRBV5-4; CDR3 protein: CASSTGQGPTPLHF
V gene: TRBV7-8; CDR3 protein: CASSLARETQYF
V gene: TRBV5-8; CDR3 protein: CASSPLVSGELFF
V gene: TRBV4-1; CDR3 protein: CASSHQLAVSSYNEQFF
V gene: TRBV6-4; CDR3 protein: CASMSQGIGF
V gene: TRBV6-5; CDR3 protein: CASSEGEVAEAFF
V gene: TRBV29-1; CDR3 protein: CSVVLAGATGELFF
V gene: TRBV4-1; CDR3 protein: CASSQETGVWREQYF
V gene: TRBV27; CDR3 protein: CASQTGGASTDTQYF
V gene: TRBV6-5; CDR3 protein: CASSYVGGGYTF
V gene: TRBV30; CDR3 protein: CAWTSAGVRMTNTEAFF
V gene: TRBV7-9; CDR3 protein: CASSFGQGNTEAFF
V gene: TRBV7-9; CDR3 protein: CAWELFKDTGELFF
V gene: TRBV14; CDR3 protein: CASSQELGGNEQFF
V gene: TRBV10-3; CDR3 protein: CAISESSSSGGYNEQFF
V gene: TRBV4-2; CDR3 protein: CASSQDAGGFYNEQFF
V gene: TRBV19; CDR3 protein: CASSMDSGTGTEAFF
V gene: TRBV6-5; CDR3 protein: CASSYGGGMNTEAFF
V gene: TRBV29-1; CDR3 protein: CSVQLSYGYTF
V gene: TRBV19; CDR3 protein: CASSLGILEDEKLFF